The 14 T cell receptor beta chains below were found in one sample sequenced in a study of blood T cells in healthy people across ages. Using a J-beta primer mix together with a sample-barcoded 5' primer, a second PCR was run for 7 to 11 cycles. TCRdb used MiXCR to reprocess the 5' RACE reads, holding one entry per CDR3 protein. Counted here are 800,000 or so distinct CDR3 sequences, roughly 25% occurring once; the ten biggest clones make up approximately 3.7%. These data are also associated with another study on T cells of mothers and their children.

The source material was blood. The receptor set was obtained from a boy between 10 and 17 years old in good health.

This chain uses TRBV2 with TRBJ2-2, with a possible D match to TRBD1 (6 bases). Germline V gene lookup returns CDR1 SNHLY and CDR2 FYNNEI. The V gene lost 4 bases and the J gene lost 0 bases, with 15 bases spanning the gap. The CDR3 contains 17 residues. In DNA form, the CDR3 reads TGTGCCAGCAGTGCCCCGGGGAAGGGGGCGAACACCGGGGAGCTGTTTTTT. It translates to CASSAPGKGANTGELFF.

This clonotype showed up just a few times. The V gene is TRBV28, the J gene TRBJ2-5; 9 bases are a match to TRBD2. Trimming removed 5 bases from V and 12 bases from J; junction bases left unmatched: 16. In germline, CDR1 is MDHEN, CDR2 SYDVKM. The CDR3 is 15 amino acids. The CDR3 protein is CASSARTSEIKTKYF. For the CDR3, the DNA is TGTGCCAGCAGTGCCCGGACTAGCGAGATTAAAACAAAGTACTTC. The full variable domain, its missing parts supplied by reference TRBV28 and TRBJ2-5, is DVKVTQSSRYLVKRTGEKVFLECVQDMDHENMFWYRQDPGLGLRLIYFSYDVKMKEKGDIPEGYSVSREKKERFSLILESASTNQTSMYLCASSARTSEIKTKYFGPGTRLLVL.

To note about this clonotype: This sequence may be a read error, since a much larger clone differs from it by one base. The chain has TRBV7-9 and TRBJ2-5; 8 positions agree with TRBD2. The J call may be mistaken, given a closer DNA end match to TRBJ2-7. Germline-derived CDR1 and CDR2 are SEHNR and FQNEAQ (reference sequence). This CDR3 contains 16 residues. The CDR3 bases are TGTGCCAACAGCCCGATTGGGATAGCGGGAAGCTACGAGCAGTACTTC. Protein sequence: CANSPIGIAGSYEQYF.

This clonotype was observed a few times. The chain links TRBV28 to TRBJ2-5, with D unresolved. The last part of the DNA fits TRBJ2-7 better; the J call may be wrong. This CDR3 is 13 amino acids long. Looked up from germline, CDR1 is MDHEN and CDR2 is SYDVKM. As DNA, the CDR3 is TGTGCCAGCAGGCCCCAGCTTTCCTACGAGCAGTACTTC. Translating it yields CASRPQLSYEQYF.

This sequence joins TRBV27 and TRBJ2-7; 8 nucleotides line up with TRBD1. V shed 7 bases and J 4 bases; nucleotides not matched to a gene: 6. This CDR3 is 13 amino acids long. Germline V gene sequence: CDR1 MNHEY, CDR2 SMNVEV (reference sequence). CDR3 DNA: TGTGCCAGCAATTCGACAGGGGCTTACGAGCAGTACTTC. Protein: CASNSTGAYEQYF.

This chain connects TRBV6-5 to TRBJ2-5, with no clear D. The DNA end lines up better with TRBJ2-7; the J call may be wrong. CDR1 is MNHEY, CDR2 SVGAGI, per germline. The CDR3 length is 12 residues. The CDR3 coding sequence is TGTGCCAGCAGTGACGGGTACTACGAGCAGTACTTC. Its translation: CASSDGYYEQYF.

This chain connects TRBV15 to TRBJ2-7, with D uncertain. This CDR3 has 15 residues. V gave up 0 bases and J gave up 3 bases, with 12 bases separating them. The germline V gene has CDR1 LNHNV and CDR2 YYDKDF (reference sequence). This chain's CDR3 is CATSRETHRDYEQYF. In nucleotides, the CDR3 is TGTGCCACCAGCAGAGAGACTCATAGGGACTACGAGCAGTACTTC.

The chain recombines TRBV5-1 with TRBJ2-5; 9 bases are shared with TRBD1. V lost 6 bases to trimming and J lost 11 bases; unmatched junction nucleotides: 17. CDR3 length: 15 residues. The germline gives CDR1 SGHRS, CDR2 YFSETQ. CDR3 sequence: CASTRGQGSSYGQYF. DNA of the CDR3: TGCGCCAGCACCAGAGGACAGGGGAGCTCCTACGGGCAGTACTTC.

This clonotype was counted between two and nine times. A read error may produce the germline difference seen at one junction end. The gene calls are TRBV20-1 and TRBJ2-5, with D perhaps given as TRBD1 or TRBD2 (5 bases each). Germline V gene lookup returns CDR1 DFQATT and CDR2 SNEGSKA (reference sequence). This CDR3 contains 15 residues. CDR3 residues: CSTRDSDTYQETQYF. CDR3 DNA sequence: TGCAGTACTAGAGATTCGGACACTTACCAAGAGACCCAGTACTTC.

The chain is built from TRBV20-1 and TRBJ2-4, with a weak D call TRBD1 (6 bases). Trimming removed 6 bases at V and 11 bases at J, with 20 bases between. Germline CDR1 DFQATT, CDR2 SNEGSKA (reference sequence). This CDR3 region has 13 residues. The CDR3 DNA follows: TGCAGTGCCCCACAGGGATCATCGTCGGTTCAGTACTTC. Its translation: CSAPQGSSSVQYF.

This clonotype was recorded at least ten times. This rearrangement joins TRBV7-9 to TRBJ2-5; D remains ambiguous. Judging by the DNA end, TRBJ2-1 fits better; the J call may be wrong. This CDR3 contains 12 residues. CDR1 and CDR2 (germline): SEHNR, FQNEAQ (reference sequence). The DNA of the CDR3 is TGTGCCAGCAGCTTAGGTGGGGATGAGCAGTTCTTC. Translating it yields CASSLGGDEQFF.

This clonotype was seen a few times. CDR3 region: CASSPDPGGNTGELFF. The CDR3 DNA reads as TGTGCCAGCAGCCCAGACCCGGGAGGGAACACCGGGGAGCTGTTTTTT. The chain uses TRBV9 and TRBJ2-2; TRBD2 agrees at 7 bases. Germline loops: CDR1 SGDLS, CDR2 YYNGEE. CDR3 length: 16 residues. The junction had 7 bases not matched to a gene; V was cut back by 4 bases and J by 1 base.

The chain combines TRBV28 with TRBJ2-3; D uncertain. From germline, CDR1 is MDHEN and CDR2 SYDVKM. Deletions cut 3 bases from V and 2 bases from J, with 9 bases between. The CDR3 is made up of 14 amino acids. CDR3 loop: CASSFAINTDTQYF. The CDR3 DNA sequence: TGTGCCAGCAGTTTTGCAATCAACACAGATACGCAGTATTTT.

The V call is TRBV11-3, the J call TRBJ2-1, with a possible D match to TRBD1 (6 bases). Per germline, CDR1 SGHNT and CDR2 YENEEA. V gave up 7 bases and J gave up 9 bases, with 16 bases separating them. The CDR3 sequence is 13 residues long. CDR3 protein: CASKSEVGGEQFF. Here the CDR3 DNA reads TGTGCCAGCAAATCCGAAGTAGGGGGTGAGCAGTTCTTC.